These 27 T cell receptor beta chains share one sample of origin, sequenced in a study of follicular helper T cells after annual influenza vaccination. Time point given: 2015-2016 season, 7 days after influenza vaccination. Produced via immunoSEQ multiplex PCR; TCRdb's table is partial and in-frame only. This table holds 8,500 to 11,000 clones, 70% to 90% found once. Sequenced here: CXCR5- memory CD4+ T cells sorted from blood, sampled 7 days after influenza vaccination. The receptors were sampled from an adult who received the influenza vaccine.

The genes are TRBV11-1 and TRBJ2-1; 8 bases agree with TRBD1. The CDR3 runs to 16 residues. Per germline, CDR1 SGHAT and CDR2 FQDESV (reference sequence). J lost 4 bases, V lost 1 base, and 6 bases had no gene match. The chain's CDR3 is CASSLVQGAGYNEQFF. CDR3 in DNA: TGTGCCAGCAGCTTAGTCCAGGGGGCAGGATACAATGAGCAGTTCTTC. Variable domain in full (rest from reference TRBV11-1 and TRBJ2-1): EAEVAQSPRYKITEKSQAVAFWCDPISGHATLYWYRQILGQGPELLVQFQDESVVDDSQLPKDRFSAERLKGVDSTLKIQPAELGDSAMYLCASSLVQGAGYNEQFFGPGTRLTVL.

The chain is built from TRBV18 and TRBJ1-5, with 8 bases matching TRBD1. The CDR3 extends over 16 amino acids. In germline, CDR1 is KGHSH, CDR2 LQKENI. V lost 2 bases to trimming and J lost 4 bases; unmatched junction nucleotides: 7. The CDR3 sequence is CASSPTGTGRNQPQHF. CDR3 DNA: TGTGCCAGCTCACCAACCGGGACAGGACGTAATCAGCCCCAGCATTTT.

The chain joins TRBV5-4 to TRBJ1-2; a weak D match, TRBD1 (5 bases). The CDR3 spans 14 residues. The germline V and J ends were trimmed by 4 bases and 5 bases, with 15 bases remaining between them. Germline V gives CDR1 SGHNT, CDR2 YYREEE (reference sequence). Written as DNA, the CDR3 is TGTGCCAGCAGCCCGGACGGGGGGAGGTATGGCTACACCTTC. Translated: CASSPDGGRYGYTF.

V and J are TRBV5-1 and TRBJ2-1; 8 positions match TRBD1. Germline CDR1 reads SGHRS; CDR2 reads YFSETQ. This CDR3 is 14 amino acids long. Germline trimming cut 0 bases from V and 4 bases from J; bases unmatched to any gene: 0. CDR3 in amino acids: CASSLGTGYNEQFF. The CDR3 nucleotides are TGCGCCAGCAGCTTGGGGACAGGGTACAATGAGCAGTTCTTC.

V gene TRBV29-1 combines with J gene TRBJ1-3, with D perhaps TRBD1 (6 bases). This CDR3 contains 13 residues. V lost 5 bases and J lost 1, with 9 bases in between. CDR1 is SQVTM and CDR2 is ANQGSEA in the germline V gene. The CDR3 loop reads CSVLQGSGNTIYF. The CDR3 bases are TGCAGCGTTTTACAGGGTTCTGGAAACACCATATATTTT.

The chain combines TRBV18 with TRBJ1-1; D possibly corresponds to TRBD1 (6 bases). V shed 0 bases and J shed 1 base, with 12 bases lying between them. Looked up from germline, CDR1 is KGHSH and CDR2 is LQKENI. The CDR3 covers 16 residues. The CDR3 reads CASSPPRGRKNTEAFF. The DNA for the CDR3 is TGTGCCAGCTCACCACCCAGGGGACGGAAGAACACTGAAGCTTTCTTT.

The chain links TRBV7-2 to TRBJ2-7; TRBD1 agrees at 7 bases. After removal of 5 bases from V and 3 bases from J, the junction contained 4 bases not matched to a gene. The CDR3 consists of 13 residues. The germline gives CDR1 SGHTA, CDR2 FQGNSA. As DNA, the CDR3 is TGTGCCAGCAGCGCAGGACAGGTCTACGAGCAGTACTTC. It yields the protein CASSAGQVYEQYF.

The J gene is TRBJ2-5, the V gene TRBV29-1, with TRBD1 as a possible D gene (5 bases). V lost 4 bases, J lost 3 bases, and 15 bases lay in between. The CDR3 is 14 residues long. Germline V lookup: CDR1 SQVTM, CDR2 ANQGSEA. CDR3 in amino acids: CSVASPDREETQYF. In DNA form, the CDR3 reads TGCAGCGTTGCTTCCCCTGACAGAGAAGAGACCCAGTACTTC. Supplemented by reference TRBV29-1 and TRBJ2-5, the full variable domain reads SAVISQKPSRDICQRGTSLTIQCQVDSQVTMMFWYRQQPGQSLTLIATANQGSEATYESGFVIDKFPISRPNLTFSTLTVSNMSPEDSSIYLCSVASPDREETQYFGPGTRLLVL.

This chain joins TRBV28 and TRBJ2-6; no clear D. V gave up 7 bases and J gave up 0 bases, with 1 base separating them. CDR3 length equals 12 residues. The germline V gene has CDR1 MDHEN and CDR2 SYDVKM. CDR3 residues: CASNSGANVLTF. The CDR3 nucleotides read TGTGCCAGCAACTCTGGGGCCAACGTCCTGACTTTC.

The CDR3 is CASRRDRVPNNEQFF. The CDR3 coding sequence is TGTGCCAGCAGGAGGGACAGGGTACCCAACAATGAGCAGTTCTTC. The V gene is TRBV6-1, the J gene TRBJ2-1; TRBD1 matches 9 bases. V trimming: 6 bases; J trimming: 5 bases; junction bases outside the gene matches: 8. The CDR3 extends over 15 amino acids. CDR1 and CDR2 from the germline V gene are MNHNS and SASEGT.

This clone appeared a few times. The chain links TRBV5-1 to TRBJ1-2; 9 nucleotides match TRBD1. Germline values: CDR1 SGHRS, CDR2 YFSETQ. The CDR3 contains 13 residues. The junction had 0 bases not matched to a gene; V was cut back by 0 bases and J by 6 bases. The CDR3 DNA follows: TGCGCCAGCAGCTTGGGACAGGGGGATGGCTACACCTTC. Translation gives CASSLGQGDGYTF. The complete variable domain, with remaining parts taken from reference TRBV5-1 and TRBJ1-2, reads KAGVTQTPRYLIKTRGQQVTLSCSPISGHRSVSWYQQTPGQGLQFLFEYFSETQRNKGNFPGRFSGRQFSNSRSEMNVSTLELGDSALYLCASSLGQGDGYTFGSGTRLTVV.

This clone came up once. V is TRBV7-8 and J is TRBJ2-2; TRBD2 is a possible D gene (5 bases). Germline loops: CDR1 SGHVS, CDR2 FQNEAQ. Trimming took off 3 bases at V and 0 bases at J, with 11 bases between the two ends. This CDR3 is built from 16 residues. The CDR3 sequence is CASSLYSGSNTGELFF. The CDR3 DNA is TGTGCCAGCAGCTTGTATTCGGGGTCGAACACCGGGGAGCTGTTTTTT.

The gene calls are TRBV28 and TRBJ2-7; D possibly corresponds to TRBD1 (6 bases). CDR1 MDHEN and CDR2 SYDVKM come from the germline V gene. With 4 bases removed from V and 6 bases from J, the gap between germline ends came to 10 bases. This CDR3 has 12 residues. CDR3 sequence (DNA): TGTGCCAGCAGTTCCGGACAGCTCGAGCAGTACTTC. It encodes CASSSGQLEQYF.

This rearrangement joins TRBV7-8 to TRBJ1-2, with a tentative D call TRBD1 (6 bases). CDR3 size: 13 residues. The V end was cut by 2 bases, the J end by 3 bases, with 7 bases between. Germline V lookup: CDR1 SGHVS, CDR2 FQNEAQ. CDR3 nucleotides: TGTGCCAGCAGCTTACGGACAGACTATGGCTACACCTTC. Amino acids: CASSLRTDYGYTF.

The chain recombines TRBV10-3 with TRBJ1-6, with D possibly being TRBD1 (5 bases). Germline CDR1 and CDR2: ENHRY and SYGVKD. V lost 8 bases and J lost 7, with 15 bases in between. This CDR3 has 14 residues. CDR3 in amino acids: CAIGVEQGNSPLHF. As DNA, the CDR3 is TGTGCCATCGGGGTAGAGCAGGGAAATTCACCCCTCCACTTT.

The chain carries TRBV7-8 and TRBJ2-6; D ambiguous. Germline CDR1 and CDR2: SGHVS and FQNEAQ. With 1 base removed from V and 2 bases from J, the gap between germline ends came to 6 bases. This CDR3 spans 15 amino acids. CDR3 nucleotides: TGTGCCAGCAGCTTAGGGGTCGCTGGGGCCAACGTCCTGACTTTC. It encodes CASSLGVAGANVLTF.

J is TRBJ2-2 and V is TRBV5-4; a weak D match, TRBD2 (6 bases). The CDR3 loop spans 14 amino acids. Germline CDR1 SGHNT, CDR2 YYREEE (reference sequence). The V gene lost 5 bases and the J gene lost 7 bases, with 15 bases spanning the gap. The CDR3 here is CASRTGGTGGELFF. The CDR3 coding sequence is TGTGCCAGCAGAACCGGGGGTACCGGCGGGGAGCTGTTTTTT.

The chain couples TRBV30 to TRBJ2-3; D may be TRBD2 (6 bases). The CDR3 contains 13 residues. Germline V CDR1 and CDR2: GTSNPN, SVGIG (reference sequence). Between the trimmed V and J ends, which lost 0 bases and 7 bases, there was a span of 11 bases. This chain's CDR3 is CAWSVFGGNTQYF. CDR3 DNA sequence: TGTGCCTGGAGTGTATTCGGGGGAAATACGCAGTATTTT.

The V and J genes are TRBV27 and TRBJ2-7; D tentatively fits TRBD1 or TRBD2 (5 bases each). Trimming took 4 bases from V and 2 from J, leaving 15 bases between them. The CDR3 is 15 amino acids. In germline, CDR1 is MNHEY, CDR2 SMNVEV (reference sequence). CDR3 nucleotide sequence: TGTGCCAGCAGTTCACCCGGGACGGCAACCTACGAGCAGTACTTC. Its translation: CASSSPGTATYEQYF.

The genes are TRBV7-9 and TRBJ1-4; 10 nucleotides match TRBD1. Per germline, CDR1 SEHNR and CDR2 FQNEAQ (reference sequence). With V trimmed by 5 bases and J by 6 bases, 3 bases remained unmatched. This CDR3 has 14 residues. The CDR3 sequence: CASSPDRGDEKLFF. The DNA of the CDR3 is TGTGCCAGCAGCCCGGACAGGGGGGATGAAAAACTGTTTTTT.

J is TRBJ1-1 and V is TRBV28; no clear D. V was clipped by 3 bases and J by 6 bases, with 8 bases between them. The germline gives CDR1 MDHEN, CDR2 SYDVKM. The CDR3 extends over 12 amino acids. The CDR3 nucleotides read TGTGCCAGCAGTTTCCCTTATTCTGAAGCTTTCTTT. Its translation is CASSFPYSEAFF.

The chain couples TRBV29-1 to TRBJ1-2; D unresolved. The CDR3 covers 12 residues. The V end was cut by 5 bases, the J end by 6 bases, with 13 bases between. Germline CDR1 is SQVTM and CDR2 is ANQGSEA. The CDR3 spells CSVRRGWNGYTF. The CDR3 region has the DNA TGCAGCGTTCGTCGGGGTTGGAATGGCTACACCTTC.

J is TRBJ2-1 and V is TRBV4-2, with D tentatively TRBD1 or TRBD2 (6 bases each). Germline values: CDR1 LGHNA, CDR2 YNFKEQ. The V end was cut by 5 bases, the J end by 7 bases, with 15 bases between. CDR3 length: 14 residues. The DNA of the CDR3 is TGTGCCAGCAGCGGGGGGCAGCCAGGGAATGAGCAGTTCTTC. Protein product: CASSGGQPGNEQFF.

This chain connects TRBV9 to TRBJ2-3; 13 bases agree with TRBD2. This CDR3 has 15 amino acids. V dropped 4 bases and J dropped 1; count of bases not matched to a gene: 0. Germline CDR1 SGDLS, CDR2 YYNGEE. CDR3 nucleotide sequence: TGTGCCAGCAGCACTAGCGGGGGGGGCACAGATACGCAGTATTTT. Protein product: CASSTSGGGTDTQYF.

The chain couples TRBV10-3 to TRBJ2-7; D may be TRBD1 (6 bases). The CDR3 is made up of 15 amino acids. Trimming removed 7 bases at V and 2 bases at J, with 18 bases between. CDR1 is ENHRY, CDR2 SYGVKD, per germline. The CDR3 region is CAIKPGQSGTYEQYF. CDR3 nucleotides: TGTGCCATCAAGCCCGGACAGTCGGGAACCTACGAGCAGTACTTC.

This CDR3 reads CASSLETPGEKLFF. For the CDR3, the DNA is TGCGCCAGCAGCTTGGAAACGCCGGGTGAAAAACTGTTTTTT. V is TRBV5-1 and J is TRBJ1-4; D ambiguous. V dropped 0 bases and J dropped 7 bases, with 10 bases sitting between them. The germline V gene encodes CDR1 SGHRS and CDR2 YFSETQ. The CDR3 has 14 residues.

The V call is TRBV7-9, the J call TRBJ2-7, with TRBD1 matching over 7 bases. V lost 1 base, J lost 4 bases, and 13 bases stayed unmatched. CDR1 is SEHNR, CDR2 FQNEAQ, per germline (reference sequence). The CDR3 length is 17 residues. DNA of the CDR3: TGTGCCAGCAGCTTAGGAAAACTGGGGACAGCGCCTTACGAGCAGTACTTC. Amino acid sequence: CASSLGKLGTAPYEQYF.